This T cell receptor beta chain was found in a study of blood T cells in healthy people across ages. PCR was performed a second time for about 7 to 11 cycles using a sample-barcoded 5' primer and a J-beta primer mix. One entry per CDR3 protein results from TCRdb running MiXCR on the 5' RACE reads. In the table there are around 2 million distinct CDR3 sequences, 35% to 50% of which are singletons. General observations from the study: Diversity was estimated from one million T cells, and these estimates were considered underestimates.

The CDR3 spans 14 residues. Germline lookup yields CDR1 DFQATT and CDR2 SNEGSKA (reference sequence). The V gene lost 1 base and the J gene lost 7 bases, with 14 bases spanning the gap. On this clonotype: The antigen remains undetermined.

The sequence came from a human donor in good health. The specimen sequenced was blood. The J gene is TRBJ2-1, the V gene TRBV20-1, with D unresolved. The DNA of the CDR3 is TGCAGTGCTAGAGTATTGGTAGCCGGGAATGAGCAGTTCTTC. As protein: CSARVLVAGNEQFF.